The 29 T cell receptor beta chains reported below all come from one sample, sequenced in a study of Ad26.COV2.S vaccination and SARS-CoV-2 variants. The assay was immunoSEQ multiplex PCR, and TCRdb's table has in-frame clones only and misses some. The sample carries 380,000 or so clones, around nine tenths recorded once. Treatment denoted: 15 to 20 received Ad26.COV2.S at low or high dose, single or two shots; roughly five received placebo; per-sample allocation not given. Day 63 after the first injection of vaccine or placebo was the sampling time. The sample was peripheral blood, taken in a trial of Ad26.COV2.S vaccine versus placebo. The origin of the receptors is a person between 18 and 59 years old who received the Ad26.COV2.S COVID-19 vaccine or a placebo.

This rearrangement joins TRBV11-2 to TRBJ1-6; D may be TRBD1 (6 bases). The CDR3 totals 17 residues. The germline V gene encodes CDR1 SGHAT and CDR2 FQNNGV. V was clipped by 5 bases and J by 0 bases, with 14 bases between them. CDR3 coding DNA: TGTGCCAGCAGCAAACGGACAGCTAGCTCCTATAATTCACCCCTCCACTTT. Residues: CASSKRTASSYNSPLHF.

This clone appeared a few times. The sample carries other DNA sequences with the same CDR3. CDR3 sequence reads: CASSRDSNQPQHF. The CDR3 DNA reads TGTGCCAGCAGCCGGGACAGCAATCAGCCCCAGCATTTT. The chain joins TRBV6-5 to TRBJ1-5; D is perhaps TRBD1 (5 bases). The CDR3 loop spans 13 amino acids. CDR1 is MNHEY and CDR2 is SVGAGI in the germline V gene. Trimming stripped 6 bases from V and 1 base from J, with 7 bases between.

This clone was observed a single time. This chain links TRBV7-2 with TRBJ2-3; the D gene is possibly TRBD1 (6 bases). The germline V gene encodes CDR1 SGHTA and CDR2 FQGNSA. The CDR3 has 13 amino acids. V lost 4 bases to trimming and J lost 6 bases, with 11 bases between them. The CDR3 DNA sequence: TGTGCCAGCAGCTGGGGGCCCCCGGATACGCAGTATTTT. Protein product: CASSWGPPDTQYF.

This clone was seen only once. The CDR3 region is CASSQMGQRYEQYF. In DNA, the CDR3 is TGTGCCAGCAGCCAAATGGGACAGCGTTACGAGCAGTACTTC. V gene TRBV14 combines with J gene TRBJ2-7; TRBD1 matches 7 bases. The CDR3 covers 14 residues. V lost 2 bases to trimming and J lost 4 bases; unmatched junction nucleotides: 5. Germline assignment: CDR1 SGHDN and CDR2 FVKESK.

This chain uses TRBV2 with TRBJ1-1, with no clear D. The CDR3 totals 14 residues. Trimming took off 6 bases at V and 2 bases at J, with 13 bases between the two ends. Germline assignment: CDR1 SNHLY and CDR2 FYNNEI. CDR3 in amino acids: CASSGVTENTEAFF. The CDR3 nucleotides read TGTGCCAGCAGCGGGGTCACAGAAAACACTGAAGCTTTCTTT.

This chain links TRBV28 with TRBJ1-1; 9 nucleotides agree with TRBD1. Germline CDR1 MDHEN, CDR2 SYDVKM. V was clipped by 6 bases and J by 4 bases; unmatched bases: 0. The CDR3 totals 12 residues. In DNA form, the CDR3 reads TGTGCCAGCAGGACAGGGGGCACTGAAGCTTTCTTT. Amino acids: CASRTGGTEAFF.

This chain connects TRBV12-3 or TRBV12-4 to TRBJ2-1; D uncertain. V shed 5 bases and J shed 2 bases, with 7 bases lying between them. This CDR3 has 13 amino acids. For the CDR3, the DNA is TGTGCCAGCAGTCGAACCCCCTACAATGAGCAGTTCTTC. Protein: CASSRTPYNEQFF.

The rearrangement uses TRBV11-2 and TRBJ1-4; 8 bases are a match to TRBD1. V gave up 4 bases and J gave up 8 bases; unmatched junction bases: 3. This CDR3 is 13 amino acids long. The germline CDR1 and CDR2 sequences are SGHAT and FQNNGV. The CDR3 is CASSSRTGEKLFF. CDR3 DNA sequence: TGTGCCAGCAGCTCGAGGACAGGGGAAAAACTGTTTTTT.

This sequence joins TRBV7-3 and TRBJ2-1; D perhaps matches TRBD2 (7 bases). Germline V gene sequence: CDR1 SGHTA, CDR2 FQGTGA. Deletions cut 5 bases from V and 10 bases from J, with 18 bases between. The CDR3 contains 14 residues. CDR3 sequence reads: CASSPLGGGMEQFF. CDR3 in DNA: TGTGCCAGCAGCCCCTTAGGGGGGGGTATGGAGCAGTTCTTC.

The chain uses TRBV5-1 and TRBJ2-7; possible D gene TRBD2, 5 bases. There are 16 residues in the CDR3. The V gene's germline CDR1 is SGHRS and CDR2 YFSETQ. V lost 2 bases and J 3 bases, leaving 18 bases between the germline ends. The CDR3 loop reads CASSFGGQPRYYEQYF. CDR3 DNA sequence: TGCGCCAGCAGCTTCGGCGGGCAACCGAGATACTACGAGCAGTACTTC.

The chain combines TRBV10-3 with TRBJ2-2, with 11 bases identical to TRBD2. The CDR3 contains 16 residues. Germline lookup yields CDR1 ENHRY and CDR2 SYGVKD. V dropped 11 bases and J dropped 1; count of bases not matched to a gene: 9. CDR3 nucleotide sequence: TGTGCCTGCCAAACTACTAGCGGGGGGAACACCGGGGAGCTGTTTTTT. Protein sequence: CACQTTSGGNTGELFF.

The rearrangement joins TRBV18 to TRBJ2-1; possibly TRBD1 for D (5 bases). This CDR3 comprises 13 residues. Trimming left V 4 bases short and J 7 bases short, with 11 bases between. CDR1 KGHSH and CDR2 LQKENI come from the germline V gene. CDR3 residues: CASSLMGQNEQFF. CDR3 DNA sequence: TGTGCCAGCTCACTAATGGGGCAGAATGAGCAGTTCTTC.

The CDR3 protein is CASSYSPGQSYEQYF. In DNA, the CDR3 is TGTGCCAGCAGTTACTCCCCGGGACAGAGCTACGAGCAGTACTTC. This chain joins TRBV6-5 and TRBJ2-7; 7 bases agree with TRBD1. The germline V gene has CDR1 MNHEY and CDR2 SVGAGI. CDR3 length: 15 residues. V trimming: 0 bases; J trimming: 3 bases; junction bases outside the gene matches: 5.

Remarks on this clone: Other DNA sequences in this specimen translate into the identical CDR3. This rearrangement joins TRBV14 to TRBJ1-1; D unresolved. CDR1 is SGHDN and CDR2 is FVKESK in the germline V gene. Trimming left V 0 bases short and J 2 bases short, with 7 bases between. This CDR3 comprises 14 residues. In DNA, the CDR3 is TGTGCCAGCAGCCAAGATCTCAGAAACACTGAAGCTTTCTTT. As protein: CASSQDLRNTEAFF.

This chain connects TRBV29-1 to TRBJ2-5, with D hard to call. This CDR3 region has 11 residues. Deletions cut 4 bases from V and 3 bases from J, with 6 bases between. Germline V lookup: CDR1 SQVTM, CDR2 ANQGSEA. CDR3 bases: TGCAGCGTTGGGGAAAAAGAGACCCAGTACTTC. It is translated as CSVGEKETQYF. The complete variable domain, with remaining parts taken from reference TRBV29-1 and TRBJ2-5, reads SAVISQKPSRDICQRGTSLTIQCQVDSQVTMMFWYRQQPGQSLTLIATANQGSEATYESGFVIDKFPISRPNLTFSTLTVSNMSPEDSSIYLCSVGEKETQYFGPGTRLLVL.

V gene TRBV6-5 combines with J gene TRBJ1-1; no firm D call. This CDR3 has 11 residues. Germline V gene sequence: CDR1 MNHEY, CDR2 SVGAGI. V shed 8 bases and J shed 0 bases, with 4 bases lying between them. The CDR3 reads CASVMNTEAFF. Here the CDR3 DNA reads TGTGCCAGCGTGATGAACACTGAAGCTTTCTTT.

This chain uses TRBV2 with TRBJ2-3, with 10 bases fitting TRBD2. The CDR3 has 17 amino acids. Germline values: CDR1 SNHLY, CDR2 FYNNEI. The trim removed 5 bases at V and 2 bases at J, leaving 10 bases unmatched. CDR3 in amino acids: CASSRGPSGRTTDTQYF. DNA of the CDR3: TGTGCCAGCAGTAGGGGTCCTAGCGGGAGAACCACAGATACGCAGTATTTT.

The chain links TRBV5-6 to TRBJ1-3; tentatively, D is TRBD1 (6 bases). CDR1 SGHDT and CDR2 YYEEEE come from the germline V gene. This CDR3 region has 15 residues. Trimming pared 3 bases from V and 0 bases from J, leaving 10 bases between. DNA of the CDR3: TGTGCCAGCAGCTGGGGGGCCCTCTCTGGAAACACCATATATTTT. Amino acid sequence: CASSWGALSGNTIYF.

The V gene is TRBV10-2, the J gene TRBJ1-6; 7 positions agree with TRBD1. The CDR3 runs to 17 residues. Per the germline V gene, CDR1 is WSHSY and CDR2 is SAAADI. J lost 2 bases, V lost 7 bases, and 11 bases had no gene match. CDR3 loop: CASKTTGADTYNSPLHF. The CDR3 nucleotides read TGCGCCAGCAAGACCACAGGGGCCGATACCTATAATTCACCCCTCCACTTT.

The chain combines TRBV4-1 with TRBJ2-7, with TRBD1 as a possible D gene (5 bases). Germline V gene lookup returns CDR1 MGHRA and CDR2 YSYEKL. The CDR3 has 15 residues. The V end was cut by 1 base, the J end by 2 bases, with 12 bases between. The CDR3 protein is CASSQGGHAPYEQYF. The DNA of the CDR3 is TGCGCCAGCAGCCAAGGGGGCCATGCCCCCTACGAGCAGTACTTC.

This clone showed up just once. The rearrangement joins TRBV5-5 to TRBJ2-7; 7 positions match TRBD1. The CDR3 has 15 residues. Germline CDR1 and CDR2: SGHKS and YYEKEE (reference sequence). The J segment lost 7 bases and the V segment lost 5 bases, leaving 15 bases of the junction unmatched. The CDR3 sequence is CASSSIQGPGGEQYF. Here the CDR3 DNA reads TGTGCCAGCAGTTCGATACAGGGGCCGGGTGGAGAGCAGTACTTC. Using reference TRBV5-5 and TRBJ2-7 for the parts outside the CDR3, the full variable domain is DAGVTQSPTHLIKTRGQQVTLRCSPISGHKSVSWYQQVLGQGPQFIFQYYEKEERGRGNFPDRFSARQFPNYSSELNVNALLLGDSALYLCASSSIQGPGGEQYFGPGTRLTVT.

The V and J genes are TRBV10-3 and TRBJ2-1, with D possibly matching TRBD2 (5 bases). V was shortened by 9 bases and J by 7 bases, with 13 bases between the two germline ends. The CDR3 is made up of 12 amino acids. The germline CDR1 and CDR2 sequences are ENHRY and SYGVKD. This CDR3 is CAIAGPGNEQFF. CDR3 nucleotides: TGTGCCATAGCCGGTCCGGGGAATGAGCAGTTCTTC.

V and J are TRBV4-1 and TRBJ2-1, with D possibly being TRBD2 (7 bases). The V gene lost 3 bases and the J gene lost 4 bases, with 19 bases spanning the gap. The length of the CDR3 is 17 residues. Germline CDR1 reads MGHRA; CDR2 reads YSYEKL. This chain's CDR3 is CASSQDGGGGLYNEQFF. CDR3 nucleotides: TGCGCCAGCAGCCAGGATGGGGGGGGCGGACTTTACAATGAGCAGTTCTTC.

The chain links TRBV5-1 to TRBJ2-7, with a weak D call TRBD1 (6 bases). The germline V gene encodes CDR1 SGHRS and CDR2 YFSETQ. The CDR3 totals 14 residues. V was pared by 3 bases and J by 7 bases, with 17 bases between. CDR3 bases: TGCGCCAGCAGCTCCGTGCAGGGGAGTGGGGAGCAGTACTTC. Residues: CASSSVQGSGEQYF. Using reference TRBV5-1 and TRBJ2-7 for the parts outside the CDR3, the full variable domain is KAGVTQTPRYLIKTRGQQVTLSCSPISGHRSVSWYQQTPGQGLQFLFEYFSETQRNKGNFPGRFSGRQFSNSRSEMNVSTLELGDSALYLCASSSVQGSGEQYFGPGTRLTVT.

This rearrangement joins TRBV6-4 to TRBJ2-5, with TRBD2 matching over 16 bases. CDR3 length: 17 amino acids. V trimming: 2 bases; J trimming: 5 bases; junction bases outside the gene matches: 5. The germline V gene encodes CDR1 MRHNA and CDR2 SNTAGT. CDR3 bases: TGTGCCAGCAGTGACGGGACTAGCGGGAGGGCCCGGGAGACCCAGTACTTC. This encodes CASSDGTSGRARETQYF.

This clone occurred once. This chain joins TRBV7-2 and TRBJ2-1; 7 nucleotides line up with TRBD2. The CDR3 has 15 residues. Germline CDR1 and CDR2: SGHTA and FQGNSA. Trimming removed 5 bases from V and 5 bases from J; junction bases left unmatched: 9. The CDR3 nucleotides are TGTGCCAGCAGCGGACTAGGAGCAATCAACAATGAGCAGTTCTTC. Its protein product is CASSGLGAINNEQFF.

CDR3 nucleotide sequence: TGTGCCAGCAGTAGCGGGGATTCACCCCTCCACTTT. This gives the protein CASSSGDSPLHF. This chain links TRBV12-3 or TRBV12-4 with TRBJ1-6; D not resolved. V was cut by 5 bases and J by 8 bases, with 7 bases left in between. The CDR3 consists of 12 residues.

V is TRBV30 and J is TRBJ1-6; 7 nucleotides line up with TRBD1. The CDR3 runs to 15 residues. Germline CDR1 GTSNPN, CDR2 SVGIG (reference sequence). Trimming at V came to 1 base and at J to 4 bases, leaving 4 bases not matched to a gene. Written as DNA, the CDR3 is TGTGCCTGGAGTGGAGGGACAGCTTATAATTCACCCCTCCACTTT. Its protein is CAWSGGTAYNSPLHF.

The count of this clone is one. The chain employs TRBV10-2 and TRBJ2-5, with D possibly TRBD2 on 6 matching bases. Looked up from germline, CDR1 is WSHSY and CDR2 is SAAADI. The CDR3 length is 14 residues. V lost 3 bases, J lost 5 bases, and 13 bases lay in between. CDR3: CASSDTGDGETQYF. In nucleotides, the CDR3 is TGCGCCAGCAGTGACACGGGAGACGGTGAGACCCAGTACTTC.